Listed below are T cell receptor beta chains from one sample, sequenced in a study of T cell repertoires in cytomegalovirus infection. TCRdb fed the reads into MiXCR, producing one record per CDR3 protein. The sample records around 450,000 distinct CDR3 sequences, about 10% being singletons. The sequencing sample was made of PBMCs. Receptors originate from a human donor in good health (CMV status not recorded). Some clones in this sample may be carry-over from other donors' samples. The CDR3 runs from the conserved cysteine through the conserved F or W. Each record gives: V gene, clone size, D gene, J gene, CDR3 protein, CDR3 DNA. The D gene is left open where the match is weak. Not all rows give a size; the values are once, few, many and, for expanded clones, a class.

TRBV9,-,TRBD1,TRBJ1-2,CASSVVETGSGYTF,TGTGCCAGCAGCGTAGTGGAGACAGGGAGCGGCTACACCTTC
TRBV6-5,many,-,TRBJ1-4,CASRAPGLSTNEKLFF,TGTGCCAGCAGGGCTCCGGGGCTGTCAACTAATGAAAAACTGTTTTTT
TRBV2,few,-,TRBJ2-5,CASTGAEETQYF,TGTGCCAGCACGGGTGCCGAAGAGACCCAGTACTTC
TRBV7-9,few,-,TRBJ2-5,CASSSGPPRETQYF,TGTGCCAGCAGCTCAGGTCCCCCTCGGGAGACCCAGTACTTC
TRBV27,-,-,TRBJ2-7,CASWERPDEQYF,TGTGCCAGCTGGGAGCGCCCCGACGAGCAGTACTTC
TRBV7-3,many,-,TRBJ2-4,CASSSTGDLAKNIQYF,TGTGCCAGCAGCTCCACAGGCGATCTAGCCAAAAACATTCAGTACTTC
TRBV7-8,many,-,TRBJ1-2,CASSTSHTGTYGYTF,TGTGCCAGCAGCACATCTCACACCGGGACATATGGCTACACCTTC
TRBV2,-,-,TRBJ1-2,CASNVDSSINYGYTF,TGTGCCAGCAACGTGGACAGCTCCATTAACTATGGCTACACCTTC
TRBV19,few,TRBD1,TRBJ1-2,CASSIRTGVNYGYTF,TGTGCCAGTAGTATCCGGACAGGGGTTAACTATGGCTACACCTTC
TRBV18,many,TRBD1,TRBJ1-4,CASSPTGQSNEKLFF,TGTGCCAGCTCACCTACGGGACAGTCTAATGAAAAACTGTTTTTT
TRBV4-1,-,TRBD1,TRBJ1-6,CASSPRDREGDNSPLHF,TGCGCCAGCAGCCCCCGGGACAGGGAAGGAGATAATTCACCCCTCCACTTT
TRBV20-1,many,TRBD1,TRBJ2-5,CSARDPQGPQETQYF,TGCAGTGCTAGGGATCCACAGGGGCCCCAAGAGACCCAGTACTTC
TRBV19,many,-,TRBJ2-3,CASSIQPASTDTQYF,TGTGCCAGTAGTATTCAGCCAGCAAGCACAGATACGCAGTATTTT
TRBV30,-,TRBD2,TRBJ2-1,CAWVGRVDSEQFF,TGTGCCTGGGTAGGGAGGGTTGACAGTGAGCAGTTCTTC
TRBV14,many,TRBD1,TRBJ1-2,CASSLRTGNYGYTF,TGTGCCAGCAGCCTTAGGACAGGGAACTATGGCTACACCTTC
TRBV12-3/TRBV12-4,-,-,TRBJ1-2,CASSLARDPRGYTF,TGTGCCAGCAGTTTAGCACGGGACCCCCGAGGCTACACCTTC
TRBV7-2,many,-,TRBJ2-3,CASSPFTDTQYF,TGTGCCAGCAGCCCCTTCACAGATACGCAGTATTTT
TRBV6-5,many,-,TRBJ2-7,CASSYSRGRGGQYF,TGTGCCAGCAGTTACTCCCGTGGGAGAGGGGGGCAGTACTTC
TRBV5-1,-,TRBD1,TRBJ1-1,CASSPSTGVTEAFF,TGCGCCAGCAGTCCATCTACAGGGGTGACTGAAGCTTTCTTT
TRBV20-1,many,-,TRBJ1-5,CSASRKLKTQPQHF,TGCAGTGCTTCCAGGAAGCTGAAGACTCAGCCCCAGCATTTT
TRBV6-1,many,-,TRBJ2-3,CASWSGSTDTQYF,TGTGCCAGCTGGAGCGGGAGCACAGATACGCAGTATTTT
TRBV4-1,many,TRBD2,TRBJ2-7,CASSHLLAGGGEQYF,TGCGCCAGCAGCCATCTCCTAGCGGGAGGAGGGGAGCAGTACTTC